The rows below give T cell receptor beta chains drawn from one sample of a study of regulatory T cells in long-lasting Graves disease. One entry per CDR3 protein results from TCRdb running MiXCR on the multiplex PCR reads. The table lists 400,000 to 500,000 distinct CDR3 sequences, 14% of them singletons. This sample was shared with a second study, whose subject was T cells in Graves' hyperthyroidism and ophthalmopathy.

The sample here was peripheral blood mononuclear cells (PBMCs), taken at new diagnosis, from a patient treated with antithyroid drugs. The source is a woman aged 45 to 65 with Graves disease. CDR3s include the opening cysteine and the closing phenylalanine or tryptophan. A D gene is named only where the DNA matches it firmly. The size entry is marked missing in some rows and otherwise reads once, few, many or a size class.

j_call,v_call,d_call,clone_size,cdr3_aa,cdr3_nt
TRBJ2-1,TRBV7-9,-,-,CASSFLALGVNEQFF,TGTGCCAGCAGCTTCTTGGCGCTAGGGGTCAATGAGCAGTTCTTC
TRBJ2-3,TRBV18,TRBD2,few,CASSGLATTDTQYF,TGTGCCAGCTCCGGACTAGCGACTACAGATACGCAGTATTTT
TRBJ2-3,TRBV24-1,TRBD1,few,CATSDLEGTAYGDTQYF,TGTGCCACCAGTGATTTGGAGGGGACAGCTTACGGAGATACGCAGTATTTT
TRBJ2-1,TRBV11-2,TRBD1,many,CASSLSGGGYNEQFF,TGTGCCAGCAGCTTGTCAGGGGGCGGCTACAATGAGCAGTTCTTC
TRBJ2-3,TRBV5-4,-,many,CASSRQGVPDTQYF,TGTGCCAGCAGCAGGCAGGGAGTCCCAGATACGCAGTATTTT
TRBJ2-1,TRBV24-1,-,many,CATSESNEQFF,TGTGCCACCAGTGAGAGCAATGAGCAGTTCTTC
TRBJ2-7,TRBV7-2,-,many,CASSLGSTANSYEQYF,TGTGCCAGCAGCTTGGGGAGTACGGCTAACTCCTACGAGCAGTACTTC
TRBJ2-2,TRBV27,-,many,CASSPIQDTGELFF,TGTGCCAGCAGCCCGATTCAGGACACCGGGGAGCTGTTTTTT
TRBJ2-1,TRBV29-1,-,many,CSVRSLRVNNEQFF,TGCAGCGTTAGGAGTTTACGAGTAAACAATGAGCAGTTCTTC
TRBJ2-7,TRBV4-1,TRBD1,-,CASSQETGGGYEQYF,TGCGCCAGCAGCCAAGAAACAGGGGGCGGCTACGAGCAGTACTTC
TRBJ1-2,TRBV20-1,-,many,CSARNIQGVLSGYGYTF,TGCAGTGCTAGAAATATACAGGGCGTGCTATCAGGCTATGGCTACACCTTC
TRBJ1-1,TRBV28,TRBD1,many,CASRSGGGFTEAFF,TGTGCCAGCAGATCAGGGGGAGGGTTCACTGAAGCTTTCTTT
TRBJ1-5,TRBV6-1,-,many,CASSGLLASNQPQHF,TGTGCCAGCAGTGGGCTCCTCGCCTCCAATCAGCCCCAGCATTTT
TRBJ1-4,TRBV4-1,-,-,CASSQGGGIREKLFF,TGCGCCAGCAGCCAAGGAGGGGGGATCAGAGAAAAACTGTTTTTT
TRBJ1-1,TRBV11-2,TRBD1,many,CASSQQGIEAFF,TGTGCCAGCAGCCAACAGGGGATCGAAGCTTTCTTT
TRBJ2-2,TRBV29-1,-,many,CSAVFGGIITGELFF,TGCAGCGCCGTATTTGGGGGGATAATCACCGGGGAGCTGTTTTTT